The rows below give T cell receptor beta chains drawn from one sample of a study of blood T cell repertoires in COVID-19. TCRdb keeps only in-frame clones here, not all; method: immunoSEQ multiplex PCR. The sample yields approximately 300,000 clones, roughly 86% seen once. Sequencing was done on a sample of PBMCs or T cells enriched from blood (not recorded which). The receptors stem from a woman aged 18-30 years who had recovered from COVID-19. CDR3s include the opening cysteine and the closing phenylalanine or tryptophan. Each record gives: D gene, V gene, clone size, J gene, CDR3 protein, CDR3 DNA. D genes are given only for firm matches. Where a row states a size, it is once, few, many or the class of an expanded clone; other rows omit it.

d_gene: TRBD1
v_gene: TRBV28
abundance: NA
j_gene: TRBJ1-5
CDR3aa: CASSPPPGTGWHQPQHF
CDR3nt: TGTGCCAGCAGTCCACCACCCGGGACAGGTTGGCATCAGCCCCAGCATTTT

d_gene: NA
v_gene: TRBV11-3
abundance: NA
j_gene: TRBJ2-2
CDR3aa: CASSLGGGHTGELFF
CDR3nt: TGTGCCAGCAGCTTAGGGGGGGGCCACACCGGGGAGCTGTTTTTT

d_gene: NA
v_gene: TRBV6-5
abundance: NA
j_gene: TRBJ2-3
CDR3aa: CASSSYRADTQYF
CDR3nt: TGTGCCAGCAGTTCTTACAGGGCTGATACGCAGTATTTT

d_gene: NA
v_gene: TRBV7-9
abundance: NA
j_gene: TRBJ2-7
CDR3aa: CASSEQGYYYEQYF
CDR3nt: TGTGCCAGCAGCGAACAGGGCTATTACTACGAGCAGTACTTC

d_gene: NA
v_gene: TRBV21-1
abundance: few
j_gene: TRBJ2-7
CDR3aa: CASSKEAGNYEQYF
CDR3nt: TGTGCCAGCAGCAAAGAGGCAGGGAACTACGAGCAGTACTTC

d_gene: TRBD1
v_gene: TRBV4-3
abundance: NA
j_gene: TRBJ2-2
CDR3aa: CASSPLCGQGAGELFF
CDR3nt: TGCGCCAGCAGCCCTTTGTGTGGACAGGGAGCCGGGGAGCTGTTTTTT

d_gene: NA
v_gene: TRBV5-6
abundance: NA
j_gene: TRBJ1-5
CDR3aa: CASSLVGVNQPQHF
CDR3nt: TGTGCCAGCAGCTTGGTAGGGGTTAATCAGCCCCAGCATTTT

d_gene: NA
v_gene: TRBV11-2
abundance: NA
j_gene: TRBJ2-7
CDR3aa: CASSPDNVYEQYF
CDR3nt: TGTGCCAGCAGCCCAGACAACGTCTACGAGCAGTACTTC

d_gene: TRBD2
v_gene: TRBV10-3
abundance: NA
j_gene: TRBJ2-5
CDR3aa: CAISALERGGRETQYF
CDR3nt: TGTGCCATCAGTGCATTGGAGCGGGGGGGCCGGGAGACCCAGTACTTC

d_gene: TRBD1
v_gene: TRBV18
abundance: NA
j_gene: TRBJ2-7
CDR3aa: CASSPSGGYEQYF
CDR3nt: TGTGCCAGCTCACCGTCAGGGGGCTACGAGCAGTACTTC

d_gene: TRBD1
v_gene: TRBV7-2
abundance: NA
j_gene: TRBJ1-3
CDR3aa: CASRVNRGSGNTIYF
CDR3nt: TGTGCCAGCAGAGTAAACAGGGGATCTGGAAACACCATATATTTT

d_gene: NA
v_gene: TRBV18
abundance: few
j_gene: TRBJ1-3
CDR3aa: CASSHGSGGNTIYF
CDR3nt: TGTGCCAGCTCACACGGGTCGGGTGGAAACACCATATATTTT

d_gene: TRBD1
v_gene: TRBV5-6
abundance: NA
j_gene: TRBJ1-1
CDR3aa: CASSSPGQGELYTEAFF
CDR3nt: TGTGCCAGCAGCTCCCCGGGACAGGGAGAGTTATACACTGAAGCTTTCTTT

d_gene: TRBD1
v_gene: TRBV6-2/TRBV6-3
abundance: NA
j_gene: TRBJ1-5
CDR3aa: CASSQNPGQGVSNQPQHF
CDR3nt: TGTGCCAGCAGTCAGAATCCGGGACAGGGGGTGAGCAATCAGCCCCAGCATTTT

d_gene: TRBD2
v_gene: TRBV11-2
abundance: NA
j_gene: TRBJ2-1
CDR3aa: CASSLVAGGPDEQFF
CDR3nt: TGTGCCAGCAGCTTAGTGGCGGGGGGGCCCGATGAGCAGTTCTTC

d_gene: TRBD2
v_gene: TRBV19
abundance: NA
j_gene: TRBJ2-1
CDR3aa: CASSTLAGAYNEQFF
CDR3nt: TGTGCCAGTAGTACGCTAGCGGGGGCCTACAATGAGCAGTTCTTC

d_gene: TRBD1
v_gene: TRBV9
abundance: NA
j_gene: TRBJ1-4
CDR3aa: CASSADRSNEKLFF
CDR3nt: TGTGCCAGCAGTGCGGACAGGTCTAATGAAAAACTGTTTTTT

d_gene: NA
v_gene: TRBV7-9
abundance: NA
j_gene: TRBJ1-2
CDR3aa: CASSLGQAGNYGYTF
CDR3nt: TGTGCCAGCAGCTTAGGACAGGCTGGTAACTATGGCTACACCTTC

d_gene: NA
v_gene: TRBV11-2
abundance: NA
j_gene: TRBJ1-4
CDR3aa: CASSSGPTNEKLFF
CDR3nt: TGTGCCAGCAGCTCGGGTCCAACTAATGAAAAACTGTTTTTT

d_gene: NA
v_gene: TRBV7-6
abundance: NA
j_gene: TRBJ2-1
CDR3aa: CASSLGGGGTYNEQFF
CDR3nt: TGTGCCAGCAGCTTGGGAGGAGGGGGCACCTACAATGAGCAGTTCTTC

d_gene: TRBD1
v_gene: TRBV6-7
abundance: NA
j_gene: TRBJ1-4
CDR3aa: CASTGGLATNEKLFF
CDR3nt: TGTGCCAGCACAGGGGGACTCGCAACTAATGAAAAACTGTTTTTT

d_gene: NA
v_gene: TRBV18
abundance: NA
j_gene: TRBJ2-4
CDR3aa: CASSARGDIQYF
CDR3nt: TGTGCCAGCTCAGCCAGGGGAGACATTCAGTACTTC

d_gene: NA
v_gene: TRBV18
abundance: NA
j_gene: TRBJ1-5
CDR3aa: CASSPGDYSNQPQHF
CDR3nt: TGTGCCAGCTCACCAGGGGACTATAGCAATCAGCCCCAGCATTTT

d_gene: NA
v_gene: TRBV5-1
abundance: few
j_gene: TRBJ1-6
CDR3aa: CASSPRAGRESPLHF
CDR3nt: TGCGCCAGCAGCCCAAGGGCAGGGCGAGAATCACCCCTCCACTTT

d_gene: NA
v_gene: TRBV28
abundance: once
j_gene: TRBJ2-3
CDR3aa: CASSFGGSTDTQYF
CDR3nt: TGTGCCAGCAGTTTCGGCGGTAGCACAGATACGCAGTATTTT

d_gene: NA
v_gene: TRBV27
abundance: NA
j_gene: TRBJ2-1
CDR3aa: CASSLARVGDEQFF
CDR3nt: TGTGCCAGCAGTTTGGCCCGTGTGGGCGATGAGCAGTTCTTC

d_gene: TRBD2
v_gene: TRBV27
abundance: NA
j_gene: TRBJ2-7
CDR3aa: CASRNDVGGGSYEQYF
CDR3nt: TGTGCCAGCCGGAATGACGTGGGGGGGGGATCCTACGAGCAGTACTTC

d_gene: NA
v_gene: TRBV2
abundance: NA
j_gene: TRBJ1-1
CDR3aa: CASTPTDLNAEAFF
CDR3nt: TGTGCCAGCACCCCGACAGATTTGAACGCTGAAGCTTTCTTT

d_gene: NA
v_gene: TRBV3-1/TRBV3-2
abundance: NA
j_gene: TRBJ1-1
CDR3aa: CASSQELSGSTEAFF
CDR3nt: TGTGCCAGCAGCCAAGAATTGTCAGGATCCACTGAAGCTTTCTTT

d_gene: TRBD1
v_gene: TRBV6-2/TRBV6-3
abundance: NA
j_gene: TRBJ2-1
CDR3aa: CASGQTVTGGIYNEQFF
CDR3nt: TGTGCCAGCGGCCAGACGGTCACAGGGGGCATTTACAATGAGCAGTTCTTC

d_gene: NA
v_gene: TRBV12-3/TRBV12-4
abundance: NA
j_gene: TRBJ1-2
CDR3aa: CASSLVGDYGYTF
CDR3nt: TGTGCCAGCAGTTTGGTGGGCGATTATGGCTACACCTTC

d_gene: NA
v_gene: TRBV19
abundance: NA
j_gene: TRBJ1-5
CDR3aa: CASSDSGNQPQHF
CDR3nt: TGTGCCAGTAGTGACAGCGGGAATCAGCCCCAGCATTTT

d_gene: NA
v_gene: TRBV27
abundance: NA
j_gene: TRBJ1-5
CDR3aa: CASSVRVDQPQHF
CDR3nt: TGTGCCAGCAGCGTCAGGGTTGATCAGCCCCAGCATTTT

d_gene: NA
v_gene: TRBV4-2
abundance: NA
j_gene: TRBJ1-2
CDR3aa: CASSQGTGRGAFSYGYTF
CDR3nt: TGTGCCAGCAGCCAGGGGACCGGCAGGGGCGCTTTTTCCTATGGCTACACCTTC

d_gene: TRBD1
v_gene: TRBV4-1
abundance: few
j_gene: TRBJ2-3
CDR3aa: CASSYTLAPGQVLDTQYF
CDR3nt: TGCGCCAGCAGCTATACTTTAGCCCCGGGACAGGTTCTAGATACGCAGTATTTT

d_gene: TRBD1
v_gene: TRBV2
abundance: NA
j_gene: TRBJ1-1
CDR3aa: CASSDPWTGNTEAFF
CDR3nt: TGTGCCAGCAGTGATCCATGGACAGGGAACACTGAAGCTTTCTTT

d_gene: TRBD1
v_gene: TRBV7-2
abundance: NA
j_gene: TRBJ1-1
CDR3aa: CASSRRRGLVKFEAFF
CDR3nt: TGTGCCAGCAGCAGAAGGAGGGGGCTCGTAAAATTTGAAGCTTTCTTT

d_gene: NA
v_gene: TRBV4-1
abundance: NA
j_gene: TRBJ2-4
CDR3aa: CASREYRESKNIQYF
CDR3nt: TGCGCCAGCAGGGAGTACAGGGAGTCCAAAAACATTCAGTACTTC

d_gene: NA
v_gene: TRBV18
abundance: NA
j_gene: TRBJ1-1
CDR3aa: CAGRSGTEAFF
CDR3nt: TGTGCCGGTCGGAGCGGCACTGAAGCTTTCTTT

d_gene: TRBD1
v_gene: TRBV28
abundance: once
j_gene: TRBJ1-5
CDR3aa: CASRGQGDQPQHF
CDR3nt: TGTGCCAGCAGAGGACAGGGGGATCAGCCCCAGCATTTT

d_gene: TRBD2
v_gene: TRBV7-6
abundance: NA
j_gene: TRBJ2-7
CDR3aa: CASSLTGSGYEQYF
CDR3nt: TGTGCCAGCAGCTTAACCGGTAGCGGGTACGAGCAGTACTTC

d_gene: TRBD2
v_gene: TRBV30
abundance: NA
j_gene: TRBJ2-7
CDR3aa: CAWTRGRTSGTETFYEQYF
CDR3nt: TGTGCCTGGACCCGAGGGAGGACTAGCGGGACCGAGACTTTCTACGAGCAGTACTTC

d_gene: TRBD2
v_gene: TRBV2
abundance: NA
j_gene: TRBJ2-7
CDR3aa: CASSVRLAGIGLF
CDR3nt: TGTGCCAGCAGTGTCCGGCTAGCGGGAATAGGACTCTTC

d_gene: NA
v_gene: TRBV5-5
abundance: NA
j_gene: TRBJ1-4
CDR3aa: CASSSGGQTNEKLFF
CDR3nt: TGTGCCAGCAGCTCCGGCGGACAGACTAATGAAAAACTGTTTTTT

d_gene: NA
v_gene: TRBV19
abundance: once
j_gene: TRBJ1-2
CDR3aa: CASSIGASGDGYTF
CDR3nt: TGTGCCAGTAGTATCGGGGCTTCGGGAGATGGCTACACCTTC

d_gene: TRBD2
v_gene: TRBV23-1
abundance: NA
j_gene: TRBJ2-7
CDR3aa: CAGGLASYEQYF
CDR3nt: TGCGCCGGTGGACTAGCCTCGTACGAGCAGTACTTC

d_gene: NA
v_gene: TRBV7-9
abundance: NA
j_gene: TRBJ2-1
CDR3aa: CASSSRQLPNEQFF
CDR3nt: TGTGCCAGCAGCTCCCGACAGCTACCCAATGAGCAGTTCTTC

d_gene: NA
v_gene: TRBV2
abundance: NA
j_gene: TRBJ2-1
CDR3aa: CASSVTSWNEQFF
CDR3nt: TGTGCCAGCAGCGTAACTAGCTGGAATGAGCAGTTCTTC

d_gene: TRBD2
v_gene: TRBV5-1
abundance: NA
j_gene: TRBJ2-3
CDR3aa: CASRRAGVTDTQYF
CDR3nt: TGCGCCAGCAGAAGGGCGGGGGTCACAGATACGCAGTATTTT

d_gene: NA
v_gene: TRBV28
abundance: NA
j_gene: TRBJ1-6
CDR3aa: CASSKGGGPYNSPLHF
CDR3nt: TGTGCCAGCAGTAAGGGTGGAGGCCCCTATAATTCACCCCTCCACTTT

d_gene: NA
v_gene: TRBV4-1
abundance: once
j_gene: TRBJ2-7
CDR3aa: CASSQVGTYEQYF
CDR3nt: TGCGCCAGCAGCCAAGTGGGCACTTACGAGCAGTACTTC

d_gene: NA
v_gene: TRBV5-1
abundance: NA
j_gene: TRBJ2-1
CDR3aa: CASSLNYPNNEQFF
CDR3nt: TGCGCCAGCAGCTTGAACTACCCCAACAATGAGCAGTTCTTC